This paragraph reports one T cell receptor beta chain. Its antigen specificity is not known. Base qualities were left out, and no much larger clone turns up one base away. Libraries were made using the immunoSEQ multiplex PCR assay. For the multiplex PCR, a mixture combining 60 forward primers for TCR Vbeta segments and 13 reverse primers for TCR Jbeta segments was used. The CDR3 region of rearranged TCR beta genes was amplified from genomic DNA with a multiplex PCR assay. Amplified TCR beta libraries were sequenced as 87-base-pair reads on the Illumina HiSeq System. From the authors' description of their analysis: In a later analysis, 77 million or so unique TCR beta chains were counted across the 500 to 850 repertoires, and around 11 million of these chains were shared by at least two donors. To remove PCR and sequencing errors, raw reads were error-corrected and collapsed into unique sequences using a nearest-neighbor algorithm that merged closely related sequences. Alignment of CDR3 sequences to IMGT reference sequences was used to assign V, D and J gene segments. For a sequence to be retained, a match of at least six nucleotides to both a V gene segment and a J gene segment was required. A rearrangement counted as productive if the CDR3 had no stop codons and remained in frame with V and J, and every other rearrangement counted as non-productive. Following IMGT convention, CDR3 was defined as the stretch from the second conserved V-encoded cysteine up to the conserved J-encoded phenylalanine. Sequences without an unambiguous match to a single V gene segment were excluded from the earlier analysis of several hundred of the donors. In an earlier analysis of a few hundred of the donors, a V segment was called functional when productive rearrangements were above 56.7%, and segregating when the standard deviation between donors exceeded 5%. A statistical classification framework was built for diagnosing cytomegalovirus status from the catalog of TCR beta chain sequences. In a later analysis, V and J genes were assigned by comparing TCR nucleotide sequences against IMGT/GENE-DB human TR gene sequences. A later analysis assigned CDR3 sequences and most-parsimonious VDJ recombination scenarios with the TCRdist pipeline. In a later analysis, every TCR beta chain was defined by the combination of its CDR3 amino acid sequence and its V-gene family, and reads without a unique V-gene family were dropped. As a way to deal with suspected cross-contamination and a sequencing artifact, a later analysis dropped under 600 nucleotide sequences that were highly shared and had low generation probability. For each public chain, a later analysis derived a clonal expansion index from normalized ranks of inferred template counts within each repertoire. In a later analysis, generation probabilities were computed with a VDJ recombination model fitted to out-of-frame rearrangements, and the resulting probabilities were checked against IGoR. In a later analysis, TCR-TCR, TCR-HLA and TCR-CMV co-occurrence was scored with hypergeometric tests, and a repertoire-size bias correction was applied to TCR pairs. To estimate false discovery rates, a later analysis permuted the HLA or CMV assignments 20 times. A later analysis grouped co-occurring TCRs with DBSCAN, adding TCRdist sequence similarity when clustering within HLA-allele-positive subsets. Co-occurrence clustering excluded repertoires with fewer than 30,000 or more than 120,000 public chains, plus five with anomalous nucleotide sharing. As stored in TCRdb, this immuneACCESS dataset retains in-frame rearrangements with V and J assigned. A fraction of the clones does not appear; measured against another copy, unresolved V genes explain less than half of the discrepancy, and the remainder lacks a known reason. V and J calls and clone size are as listed in that table; D and trimming were resolved from the DNA. The sample table shows 200,000 or so clones, and 84% are seen once. The biggest ten clones account for around 0.24% of the sample.

Measured from the cysteine to the phenylalanine, the CDR3 is 12 residues long. This entry keeps only the CDR3 DNA: 36 bases, framed from base 1. CDR1 and CDR2, per the germline V gene, are SQVTM and ANQGSEA. V loses 4 bases, J loses 4 bases, and the germline ends lie 10 bases apart. The data stem from a study of cytomegalovirus exposure and HLA in healthy donors (dated by TCRdb to 2015 to 2018). For the wider study: An earlier analysis of approximately 590 of the donors reported approximately 300 Gb of sequence data and more than 90 million unique TCR beta sequences from 150 million to 200 million T cells. An earlier analysis of fewer than 750 of the donors used high-throughput TCR beta sequencing to judge whether each TCR beta V gene segment behaved as functional or pseudogenic. The study combined high-throughput TCR immunosequencing, statistical association of individual TCRs with disease status, and machine learning to predict cytomegalovirus infection status. In a later analysis, previously published TCR beta repertoires from about 670 donors were re-analyzed and high-resolution HLA genotyping was added so that TCR occurrence patterns could be studied. The study aimed to test whether cataloging public T cell receptors could reveal signatures of past pathogen exposure. On average, about 240,000 unique TCR beta nucleotide sequences were sequenced per donor among more than 350 genotyped donors of the cohort, with approximately 18% of those sequences being non-productive. An early release covering 550 to 700 HLA-typed donors comprised roughly 300 gigabases of sequencing data and 65 million to 100 million unique TCR sequences. The number of typed donors differed by locus: about 620-630 for A, B, C, DRB1 and DQB1; 522 for DQA1; around 610 for DPA1; and some 430 for DPB1. Because of strong linkage in the cohort, four to six DR-DQ haplotypes were treated as single units for association and clustering. In addition to the first cohort of 666 subjects, a separate validation cohort of 120 different subjects was used. Donor age, sex, ethnicity and CMV serostatus were compiled together with the repertoire data. In the later analysis, no new phenotypic data were used to find candidate immune exposures; instead, reliance was placed on TCR beta sequences and their occurrence across donors. Genome-wide SNP genotypes for about three fifths of the 666 donors were used in a later genetic analysis, which treated that subset as a discovery cohort. Every discovery cohort repertoire had been produced on one sequencing platform. Of the 300 to 500 genotyped donors, 81% were placed in the genetic ancestry cluster associated with self-reported Caucasian donors. The study used immunosequencing to profile the T cell repertoires of 666 subjects and linked those repertoires to cytomegalovirus serostatus. HLA typing included class I and class II loci at four-digit resolution. What the work shows at the level of the full study, not this receptor alone: Several of the top co-occurrence clusters appeared to be linked to parvovirus B19, influenza, CMV and Epstein-Barr virus, according to a later analysis. The 87-base-pair reads could not distinguish some IMGT-functional V segments, including TRBV6-2 and TRBV6-3, so those segments were excluded. Immune exposure information for the cohort was limited to CMV serostatus. A later analysis associated 15,000 to 20,000 TCR beta sequences with specific HLA alleles at a false discovery rate of 0.05. Roughly uniform sequencing depth across donors was assumed in presence/absence analyses, although this assumption may not hold. When HLA alleles, especially DR and DQ, strongly co-occurred, attributing TCR associations to individual alleles was difficult. The authors suggested that the approach could potentially be extended to other disease states and immunological phenotypes. Linkage disequilibrium might explain the correlated functional status among segregating V segments, but an unknown experimental factor could not be ruled out. A further reported finding was that TCR beta sequences accurately predicted the HLA-A and HLA-B alleles for most subjects in the first cohort. V-gene and J-gene trimming of TCR beta chains was associated with a missense DCLRE1C variant in a later genetic analysis, and the association was replicated in an independent cohort. In vitro tests confirmed that three of the cytomegalovirus-associated TCR beta chains recognize cytomegalovirus antigens. In a later genetic analysis, fewer N-insertions in productive TCRs were reported among donors in an Asian-associated ancestry cluster than the roughly 700-donor mean. The cohort was sequenced for TCR beta chains only, and without alpha or paired-chain data the features that could be detected were limited. In an earlier analysis of more than 450 of the donors, most TCR beta V segments were observed in productive rearrangements about 90% or about 30% of the time, broadly matching IMGT annotations. Most TCR sequences were seen in very few donors, while some public TCRs were found in many individuals. According to a later analysis, TCR association rates differed among HLA loci, with DRB1 alleles showing the most associated TCRs and HLA-C alleles showing the fewest. The earlier analysis of a few hundred of the donors excluded approximately 17 rarely observed V segments, including chromosome 9 orphons, because counts were too low. Because some donors lacked HLA typing at each locus, the association tests relied only on the typed subset. The study listed 150 to 200 TCR beta chains as associated with cytomegalovirus. The classifier was reported to diagnose cytomegalovirus status with high specificity and sensitivity in both the original cohort and the validation cohort. A later analysis found that HLA-associated TCR beta chains were more clonally expanded and had lower generation probabilities than equally common non-associated chains. A group of highly shared sequence variants was considered likely to be a technical artifact of the sequencing pipeline. According to a later analysis, most CMV-associated TCR beta chains appeared to be HLA-restricted, and the HLA associations seemed to be driven largely by CMV exposure.

The cohort was made up of roughly 670 healthy bone marrow donors. At the time of sampling, every cohort member was nominally healthy, though immune exposures that went unrecorded were likely present. The donor was CMV seronegative and belonged to the group of more than 300 seronegative cohort members. Every donor gave a peripheral blood sample, and the peripheral blood mononuclear cells from that sample were used for TCR beta sequencing. Genomic DNA was extracted from the blood cell samples with the Qiagen DNeasy Blood Extraction Kit. The material sequenced was PBMCs. The sequence is built from TRBV29-1 and TRBJ1-2; too little of a D gene remains to name it. The origin of this receptor is a boy aged 5 to 17 in good health and CMV-seronegative. The DNA sequence is TGCAGCGTTGTTCGGAGCGGCTATGGCTACACCTTC. It codes for CSVVRSGYGYTF.